The 22 T cell receptor beta chains listed next were all sequenced from one sample in a study of multiple sclerosis patients with progressive multifocal leukoencephalopathy. Indicated time point: before natalizumab initiation. This table comes from immunoSEQ multiplex PCR, and its TCRdb copy is limited to in-frame clones, with some not included. This table has under 35,000 clones, over 90% appearing once. The sequencing sample was made of PBMCs. These receptors were taken from a man aged 25-40 years with multiple sclerosis.

Only one count was recorded for this clone. This chain links TRBV6-1 with TRBJ1-6, with no clear D. Germline V gene lookup returns CDR1 MNHNS and CDR2 SASEGT. The V end was cut by 6 bases, the J end by 5 bases, with 14 bases between. This CDR3 is built from 15 residues. The CDR3 DNA reads TGTGCCAGCAGCGAATTTAGCAGAAATAATTCACCCCTCCACTTT. It codes for CASSEFSRNNSPLHF.

The chain has TRBV13 and TRBJ2-7; 11 bases line up with TRBD2. The J segment lost 3 bases and the V segment lost 5 bases, leaving 6 bases of the junction unmatched. The V gene's germline CDR1 is PRHDT and CDR2 FYEKMQ (reference sequence). This CDR3 spans 15 amino acids. Here the CDR3 reads CASSAGTSGYYEQYV. CDR3 DNA: TGTGCCAGCAGCGCAGGGACTAGCGGATACTACGAGCAGTACGTC.

V and J are TRBV5-1 and TRBJ2-5; D unresolved. Germline lookup yields CDR1 SGHRS and CDR2 YFSETQ. Deletions cut 0 bases from V and 1 base from J, with 10 bases between. This CDR3 spans 15 amino acids. CDR3 in DNA: TGCGCCAGCAGCTTGGAGGGCAGCCTCCAAGAGACCCAGTACTTC. Protein: CASSLEGSLQETQYF.

This rearrangement joins TRBV5-1 to TRBJ2-3; D is unresolved. CDR3 length equals 14 residues. CDR1 is SGHRS, CDR2 YFSETQ, per germline. V shed 1 base and J shed 7 bases, with 13 bases lying between them. The CDR3 is CASSLSSSPHTQYF. CDR3 sequence (DNA): TGCGCCAGCAGCTTGTCAAGCTCCCCCCATACGCAGTATTTT. Based on the CDR3 plus reference TRBV5-1 and TRBJ2-3, the full variable domain is KAGVTQTPRYLIKTRGQQVTLSCSPISGHRSVSWYQQTPGQGLQFLFEYFSETQRNKGNFPGRFSGRQFSNSRSEMNVSTLELGDSALYLCASSLSSSPHTQYFGPGTRLTVL.

The rearrangement uses TRBV6-4 and TRBJ1-5; the D is unclear. The ends were cut back, 7 bases at V and 7 bases at J, with 11 bases in the middle. This CDR3 is built from 12 residues. Per germline, CDR1 MRHNA and CDR2 SNTAGT. The CDR3 here is CASIKGGQPQHF. CDR3 nucleotide sequence: TGTGCCAGCATCAAGGGCGGGCAGCCCCAGCATTTT.

The rearrangement uses TRBV5-1 and TRBJ2-1, with 10 bases lining up with TRBD2. The CDR3 is 17 amino acids. CDR1 is SGHRS and CDR2 is YFSETQ in the germline V gene. The trim removed 1 base at V and 7 bases at J, leaving 11 bases unmatched. This CDR3 reads CASSLSASGSGVNEQFF. The CDR3 nucleotides are TGCGCCAGCAGCTTGTCTGCTAGCGGGAGCGGGGTTAATGAGCAGTTCTTC.

The CDR3 sequence is CASGPSGRATETQYF. CDR3 DNA: TGTGCCAGCGGCCCTAGCGGGAGGGCCACAGAGACCCAGTACTTC. This chain joins TRBV7-2 and TRBJ2-5; 12 bases match TRBD2. The trim removed 8 bases at V and 4 bases at J, leaving 8 bases unmatched. Germline V gene sequence: CDR1 SGHTA, CDR2 FQGNSA. This CDR3 is built from 15 residues. The complete variable domain, with remaining parts taken from reference TRBV7-2 and TRBJ2-5, reads GAGVSQSPSNKVTEKGKDVELRCDPISGHTALYWYRQSLGQGLEFLIYFQGNSAPDKSGLPSDRFSAERTGGSVSTLTIQRTQQEDSAVYLCASGPSGRATETQYFGPGTRLLVL.

This rearrangement joins TRBV6-5 to TRBJ1-2; 8 nucleotides align to TRBD1. V dropped 3 bases and J dropped 0; count of bases not matched to a gene: 3. The CDR3 covers 15 residues. Germline V lookup: CDR1 MNHEY, CDR2 SVGAGI. The chain's CDR3 is CASSYVTGANYGYTF. In DNA, the CDR3 is TGTGCCAGCAGTTATGTGACAGGGGCTAACTATGGCTACACCTTC.

The chain couples TRBV5-4 to TRBJ2-5, with 13 bases identical to TRBD2. Germline CDR1 and CDR2: SGHNT and YYREEE (reference sequence). CDR3 size: 15 residues. V shed 4 bases and J 2 bases; nucleotides not matched to a gene: 2. For the CDR3, the DNA is TGTGCCAGCAGCCGGACTAGCGGGGGTCAAGAGACCCAGTACTTC. This encodes CASSRTSGGQETQYF.

This chain links TRBV29-1 with TRBJ2-7; D unclear. CDR3 length equals 12 residues. V shed 0 bases and J shed 7 bases, with 10 bases lying between them. Per the germline V gene, CDR1 is SQVTM and CDR2 is ANQGSEA. The CDR3 here is CSVEDLTNEQYF. The CDR3 bases are TGCAGCGTTGAAGATCTCACAAATGAGCAGTACTTC.

This clone was seen a few times. This sequence joins TRBV7-9 and TRBJ1-2, with a tentative D call TRBD1 (5 bases). V lost 4 bases, J lost 7 bases, and 13 bases lay in between. The germline CDR1 and CDR2 sequences are SEHNR and FQNEAQ (reference sequence). This CDR3 is 13 amino acids long. The CDR3 region has the DNA TGTGCCAGCAGCTATCCTGGGACTTTTGGCTACACCTTC. Its protein is CASSYPGTFGYTF. The variable domain in full, completed from reference TRBV7-9 and TRBJ1-2, reads DTGVSQNPRHKITKRGQNVTFRCDPISEHNRLYWYRQTLGQGPEFLTYFQNEAQLEKSRLLSDRFSAERPKGSFSTLEIQRTEQGDSAMYLCASSYPGTFGYTFGSGTRLTVV.

The table lists this clone with a few counts. The V call is TRBV5-1, the J call TRBJ2-3; 11 positions agree with TRBD2. The CDR3 has 16 amino acids. V lost 3 bases, J lost 0 bases, and 3 bases stayed unmatched. Per germline, CDR1 SGHRS and CDR2 YFSETQ. CDR3 residues: CASSSRLAGSTDTQYF. CDR3 bases: TGCGCCAGCAGCTCAAGACTAGCGGGGAGCACAGATACGCAGTATTTT.

The chain is built from TRBV29-1 and TRBJ1-1; D perhaps matches TRBD1 (6 bases). Trimming took 4 bases from V and 1 from J, leaving 10 bases between them. This CDR3 is 13 amino acids long. Germline values: CDR1 SQVTM, CDR2 ANQGSEA. In nucleotides, the CDR3 is TGCAGCGTTGGGCCGGGACAGAACACTGAAGCTTTCTTT. Protein product: CSVGPGQNTEAFF.

The J gene is TRBJ2-1, the V gene TRBV7-9; 8 nucleotides match TRBD1. Germline CDR1 is SEHNR and CDR2 is FQNEAQ (reference sequence). The junction had 6 bases not matched to a gene; V was cut back by 0 bases and J by 5 bases. CDR3 length: 16 amino acids. The CDR3 DNA reads TGTGCCAGCAGCTTAGCCTCGGGACAGGTGGACAATGAGCAGTTCTTC. It encodes CASSLASGQVDNEQFF.

As for this clone: Other DNA sequences in the same sample also yield this CDR3. The chain couples TRBV7-9 to TRBJ2-1; no clear D. CDR1 is SEHNR and CDR2 is FQNEAQ in the germline V gene (reference sequence). With 2 bases removed from V and 7 bases from J, the gap between germline ends came to 3 bases. The CDR3 is 11 amino acids. CDR3 sequence reads: CASSLNNEQFF. The CDR3 nucleotides are TGTGCCAGCAGCTTAAATAATGAGCAGTTCTTC.

The rearrangement uses TRBV7-9 and TRBJ1-5; possibly TRBD1 for D (5 bases). This CDR3 spans 13 amino acids. Germline CDR1 reads SEHNR; CDR2 reads FQNEAQ (reference sequence). V lost 5 bases to trimming and J lost 2 bases, with 7 bases between them. CDR3 in DNA: TGTGCCAGCAGCGGGACCGGCAATCAGCCCCAGCATTTT. This codes for CASSGTGNQPQHF.

In regard to this clone: Other DNA sequences from this sample encode an identical CDR3 as well. The V and J genes are TRBV27 and TRBJ2-1; D uncertain. Trimming took off 3 bases at V and 3 bases at J, with 3 bases between the two ends. The V gene's germline CDR1 is MNHEY and CDR2 SMNVEV (reference sequence). The length of the CDR3 is 12 residues. CDR3 amino acids: CASSLGYNEQFF. The CDR3 DNA reads as TGTGCCAGCAGTTTGGGCTACAATGAGCAGTTCTTC.

The chain links TRBV30 to TRBJ2-5; no firm D call. V was clipped by 3 bases and J by 4 bases, with 12 bases between them. The CDR3 sequence is 13 residues long. CDR1 is GTSNPN and CDR2 is SVGIG in the germline V gene (reference sequence). The CDR3 region is CAWRGSSRETQYF. The CDR3 bases are TGTGCCTGGAGAGGCTCCAGTCGAGAGACCCAGTACTTC.

The V call is TRBV19, the J call TRBJ2-3; D remains ambiguous. Trimming removed 3 bases from V and 5 bases from J, with 12 bases in between. The CDR3 consists of 14 residues. Germline-derived CDR1 and CDR2 are LNHDA and SQIVND (reference sequence). The CDR3 nucleotides read TGTGCCAGTAGTATTCGGCGCACCGGAGATACGCAGTATTTT. Protein: CASSIRRTGDTQYF.

The J gene is TRBJ2-7, the V gene TRBV27; D is undetermined. Germline CDR1 is MNHEY and CDR2 is SMNVEV (reference sequence). The CDR3 length is 13 residues. The germline V and J ends were trimmed by 2 bases and 7 bases, with 12 bases remaining between them. CDR3 sequence (DNA): TGTGCCAGCAGTTTACACTCAGGTACTGAGCAGTACTTC. This sequence encodes CASSLHSGTEQYF.

The rearrangement links TRBV13 to TRBJ1-1; 7 nucleotides line up with TRBD1. Germline-derived CDR1 and CDR2 are PRHDT and FYEKMQ (reference sequence). The junction had 0 bases not matched to a gene; V was cut back by 1 base and J by 1 base. This CDR3 is 14 amino acids long. CDR3 DNA sequence: TGTGCCAGCAGCTTAGACAGGGGGAACACTGAAGCTTTCTTT. Translated: CASSLDRGNTEAFF.

This clone was seen a few times. The V and J genes are TRBV27 and TRBJ2-3; D might be TRBD1 or TRBD2, each matching 6 bases. Germline CDR1 reads MNHEY; CDR2 reads SMNVEV (reference sequence). This CDR3 region has 17 residues. V was shortened by 0 bases and J by 11 bases, with 24 bases between the two germline ends. CDR3 in DNA: TGTGCCAGCAGTTTATCTGGAGGGGATTGGTATATACAGGGGCAGTATTTT. Its translation: CASSLSGGDWYIQGQYF.